The TCR beta chain under discussion was sequenced for a study of T cell responses to AZD1222 COVID-19 vaccine. The V gene's germline CDR1 is SEHNR and CDR2 FQNEAQ (reference sequence). This CDR3 is 15 amino acids long. V trimming: 5 bases; J trimming: 2 bases; junction bases outside the gene matches: 5. The method was immunoSEQ multiplex PCR; TCRdb's version includes in-frame clones alone and lacks a portion of them. The sample consists of around 58,000 clones, more than 80% of them appearing once. The gene calls are TRBV7-9 and TRBJ1-3; 8 positions match TRBD1. The sequence came from an adult who received the AZD1222 COVID-19 vaccine. Sample: peripheral blood, taken 28 days after the second AZD1222 dose. The CDR3 reads CASSTTGGTGNTIYF. CDR3 DNA sequence: TGTGCCAGCAGCACAACAGGGGGGACTGGAAACACCATATATTTT.